One sample yielded the 24 T cell receptor beta chains listed below, sequenced in a study of post-analysis software for immune sequencing data. Prepared TCR beta cDNA libraries contained unique molecular identifiers. One entry per CDR3 protein results from TCRdb running MiXCR on the PCR reads. Of about 460,000 distinct CDR3 sequences in the sample, over 35% were seen once. No antigen has been assigned to these receptors. Study-wide findings and caveats: In patients, about 5 TRBV segments were more frequent than in controls, with TRBV5-6, TRBV5-1 and TRBV20-1 among them.

Sequenced: blood. The source is a girl under 18 with multiple sclerosis.

This clonotype has just a few counts. V usage is TRBV4-1 and J usage is TRBJ2-3, with D maybe TRBD1 (5 bases). Germline V gene sequence: CDR1 MGHRA, CDR2 YSYEKL. The CDR3 totals 15 residues. The germline V and J ends were trimmed by 3 bases and 3 bases, with 13 bases remaining between them. CDR3 nucleotides: TGCGCCAGCAGCCACCCCGAAGCAGGGACAGATACGCAGTATTTT. This codes for CASSHPEAGTDTQYF.

The chain uses TRBV6-5 and TRBJ1-6, with D possibly TRBD1 on 5 matching bases. From germline, CDR1 is MNHEY and CDR2 SVGAGI. The CDR3 length is 14 residues. The V and J ends lost 4 bases and 6 bases respectively, with 10 bases between them. The CDR3 nucleotides read TGTGCCAGCAGTTGGGGCCGCTCTAATTCACCCCTCCACTTT. Amino acid sequence: CASSWGRSNSPLHF.

This clonotype was counted a few times. V is TRBV9 and J is TRBJ2-7; no firm D call. The CDR3 is 15 residues long. The ends were cut back, 4 bases at V and 2 bases at J, with 16 bases in the middle. CDR1 is SGDLS, CDR2 YYNGEE, per germline. CDR3 residues: CASSRQETFAYEQYF. As DNA, the CDR3 is TGTGCCAGCAGCCGTCAGGAAACTTTCGCCTACGAGCAGTACTTC.

The rearrangement joins TRBV12-3 or TRBV12-4 to TRBJ1-2; TRBD1 might be the D (6 bases). With 0 bases removed from V and 2 bases from J, the gap between germline ends came to 13 bases. The CDR3 loop spans 16 amino acids. CDR3 amino acids: CASSLALGGLNYGYTF. DNA for the CDR3: TGTGCCAGCAGTTTAGCGCTAGGGGGACTGAACTATGGCTACACCTTC.

This clonotype was detected a few times. The chain uses TRBV28 and TRBJ2-1; 13 bases line up with TRBD2. V gave up 6 bases and J gave up 4 bases; unmatched junction bases: 0. CDR1 is MDHEN and CDR2 is SYDVKM in the germline V gene. The CDR3 extends over 14 amino acids. CDR3 protein: CASRGLAGYNEQFF. The CDR3 DNA reads TGTGCCAGCAGGGGACTAGCGGGGTACAATGAGCAGTTCTTC. Based on the CDR3 plus reference TRBV28 and TRBJ2-1, the full variable domain is DVKVTQSSRYLVKRTGEKVFLECVQDMDHENMFWYRQDPGLGLRLIYFSYDVKMKEKGDIPEGYSVSREKKERFSLILESASTNQTSMYLCASRGLAGYNEQFFGPGTRLTVL.

The chain links TRBV28 to TRBJ2-3, with TRBD2 matching over 15 bases. With 4 bases clipped from V and 14 bases from J, the junction kept 1 base outside the gene matches. Germline V gene sequence: CDR1 MDHEN, CDR2 SYDVKM. The CDR3 is made up of 12 amino acids. CDR3 loop: CASSSGLAGGYF. The DNA of the CDR3 is TGTGCCAGCAGTTCGGGACTAGCGGGAGGGTATTTT.

The CDR3: CATSSSGDSSYEQYF. Here the CDR3 DNA reads TGTGCCACCAGTTCGAGTGGGGACAGCTCCTACGAGCAGTACTTC. V and J are TRBV24-1 and TRBJ2-7, with 7 bases aligning to TRBD1. Germline V lookup: CDR1 KGHDR, CDR2 SFDVKD. CDR3 length equals 15 residues. The J segment lost 0 bases and the V segment lost 6 bases, leaving 7 bases of the junction unmatched.

V is TRBV20-1 and J is TRBJ2-6; tentatively, D is TRBD2 (5 bases). Germline V gene sequence: CDR1 DFQATT, CDR2 SNEGSKA (reference sequence). Trimming removed 5 bases from V and 1 base from J, with 12 bases in between. CDR3 length: 15 residues. Here the CDR3 reads CSASPGLSGANVLTF. The DNA of the CDR3 is TGCAGTGCTTCCCCGGGGTTGTCTGGGGCCAACGTCCTGACTTTC.

This clonotype showed up just a few times. The V and J genes are TRBV10-3 and TRBJ2-7; 11 positions match TRBD2. Germline V lookup: CDR1 ENHRY, CDR2 SYGVKD. Unmatched junction bases numbered 5, after V lost 0 bases and J lost 4 bases. This CDR3 has 16 residues. The CDR3 bases are TGTGCCATCAGTGAGTCGGGGACTAGCGGATTTTACGAGCAGTACTTC. Its protein product is CAISESGTSGFYEQYF.

In its sample, this clonotype was seen a few times. The V call is TRBV29-1, the J call TRBJ2-7; 7 bases match TRBD1. The length of the CDR3 is 11 residues. Germline trimming cut 7 bases from V and 5 bases from J; bases unmatched to any gene: 5. CDR1 and CDR2 (germline): SQVTM, ANQGSEA. DNA for the CDR3: TGCAGCGCTGACAGGGCTAACGAGCAGTACTTC. Its protein is CSADRANEQYF.

The chain is built from TRBV7-9 and TRBJ2-3; D uncertain. Between the trimmed V and J ends, which lost 5 bases and 2 bases, there was a span of 11 bases. This CDR3 comprises 14 residues. Germline CDR1 and CDR2: SEHNR and FQNEAQ (reference sequence). CDR3: CASSITGYTDTQYF. The CDR3 nucleotides are TGTGCCAGCAGCATTACCGGCTACACAGATACGCAGTATTTT.

There are a few counts of this clonotype. The CDR3 region has the DNA TGTGCCAGCAGTTTATTAACTAGCGAGCAGTTCTTC. Translation: CASSLLTSEQFF. J is TRBJ2-1 and V is TRBV12-3 or TRBV12-4; D is perhaps TRBD2 (6 bases). Trimming took off 2 bases at V and 10 bases at J, with 9 bases between the two ends. The CDR3 loop spans 12 amino acids.

This clonotype was detected a few times. J is TRBJ2-5 and V is TRBV5-5, with 7 bases aligning to TRBD1. The CDR3 is 16 amino acids. The germline V gene encodes CDR1 SGHKS and CDR2 YYEKEE (reference sequence). Germline trimming cut 4 bases from V and 0 bases from J; bases unmatched to any gene: 9. The CDR3 nucleotides are TGTGCCAGCAGCCTCGAAGGGGGCCCTTACCAAGAGACCCAGTACTTC. It codes for CASSLEGGPYQETQYF.

V usage is TRBV7-8 and J usage is TRBJ2-1, with D perhaps TRBD2 (5 bases). The germline CDR1 and CDR2 sequences are SGHVS and FQNEAQ. V was pared by 5 bases and J by 2 bases, with 16 bases between. The CDR3 has 16 residues. The CDR3 sequence is CASSPASGGTYNEQFF. For the CDR3, the DNA is TGTGCCAGCAGCCCAGCGAGCGGCGGAACCTACAATGAGCAGTTCTTC.

V and J are TRBV4-3 and TRBJ2-7; 7 positions match TRBD1. Per the germline V gene, CDR1 is LGHNA and CDR2 is YSLEER. The CDR3 is 17 residues long. V was clipped by 0 bases and J by 3 bases; unmatched bases: 11. The CDR3: CASSQEFVVTGIYEQYF. The CDR3 region has the DNA TGCGCCAGCAGCCAAGAGTTCGTTGTGACAGGGATCTACGAGCAGTACTTC.

The CDR3 region is CASSRRGLLGGDSPLHF. The DNA for the CDR3 is TGTGCCAGCTCCCGGCGAGGGCTCTTAGGGGGGGATTCACCCCTCCACTTT. The rearrangement uses TRBV27 and TRBJ1-6; maybe TRBD1 (6 bases). CDR3 length: 17 residues. The germline gives CDR1 MNHEY, CDR2 SMNVEV (reference sequence). The germline V and J ends were trimmed by 8 bases and 8 bases, with 25 bases remaining between them.

The CDR3 region is CSAGQGTYEQYF. DNA of the CDR3: TGCAGCGCGGGACAGGGGACCTACGAGCAGTACTTC. The V gene is TRBV29-1, the J gene TRBJ2-7; TRBD1 matches 10 bases. The CDR3 runs to 12 residues. The germline gives CDR1 SQVTM, CDR2 ANQGSEA. V shed 7 bases, J shed 2 bases, and the junction held 2 bases outside the gene matches.

The CDR3 is CASRDRLAGDTQYF. The CDR3 DNA reads as TGTGCCAGCAGGGACAGGTTAGCGGGAGATACGCAGTATTTT. V usage is TRBV7-3 and J usage is TRBJ2-3; the D call may be TRBD1 or TRBD2 (7 bases each). The germline V and J ends were trimmed by 6 bases and 5 bases, with 15 bases remaining between them. CDR1 is SGHTA, CDR2 FQGTGA, per germline. This CDR3 is 14 amino acids long. Complete variable domain (other parts from reference TRBV7-3 and TRBJ2-3): GAGVSQTPSNKVTEKGKYVELRCDPISGHTALYWYRQSLGQGPEFLIYFQGTGAADDSGLPNDRFFAVRPEGSVSTLKIQRTERGDSAVYLCASRDRLAGDTQYFGPGTRLTVL.

As for this clonotype: One end of the junction does not line up with germline, which may come from a read error. The CDR3 nucleotides are TGTGACAGCAGCGAAGCTGGGGCCAACGTCCTGACTTTC. It encodes CDSSEAGANVLTF. V is TRBV7-9 and J is TRBJ2-6, with D unclear. This CDR3 spans 13 amino acids. The germline V gene has CDR1 SEHNR and CDR2 FQNEAQ (reference sequence).

The J gene is TRBJ2-7, the V gene TRBV20-1, with 10 nucleotides matching TRBD2. The last part of the DNA fits TRBJ2-5 better; the J call may be wrong. The CDR3 runs to 17 residues. Germline V gene lookup returns CDR1 DFQATT and CDR2 SNEGSKA (reference sequence). The CDR3 nucleotides read TGCAGCTACCCCTCTAGCGGGAGTTTAGGACCCCAGGAGACCCAGTACTTC. Translated: CSYPSSGSLGPQETQYF.

This clonotype occurred a few times. This sequence joins TRBV5-4 and TRBJ1-2; a possible D gene is TRBD1 (6 bases). CDR1 is SGHNT and CDR2 is YYREEE in the germline V gene (reference sequence). V was pared by 1 base and J by 0 bases, with 19 bases between. CDR3 length: 18 residues. In nucleotides, the CDR3 is TGTGCCAGCAGCTTGACAGGGATAATTCCCCTAACTAACTATGGCTACACCTTC. Residues: CASSLTGIIPLTNYGYTF.

This clonotype was counted only a few times. This sequence joins TRBV27 and TRBJ1-2; D remains ambiguous. This CDR3 has 13 residues. Germline CDR1 is MNHEY and CDR2 is SMNVEV (reference sequence). Trimming cost V 4 bases and J 4 bases, with 10 bases left between them. The CDR3 DNA sequence: TGTGCCAGCAGTTCGGGGAATGGCTATGGCTACACCTTC. It codes for CASSSGNGYGYTF.

This clonotype was found a few times. V gene TRBV5-1 combines with J gene TRBJ2-1, with 7 bases lining up with TRBD1. CDR3 length: 15 residues. Trimming cost V 0 bases and J 5 bases; bases outside gene matches: 5. CDR1 is SGHRS, CDR2 YFSETQ, per germline. CDR3 amino acids: CASSLEGQPDNEQFF. The DNA for the CDR3 is TGCGCCAGCAGCTTGGAGGGACAGCCAGACAATGAGCAGTTCTTC.

This clonotype has more than one count but fewer than ten. The V call is TRBV20-1, the J call TRBJ2-1; no clear D. CDR3 length equals 12 residues. The V gene lost 2 bases and the J gene lost 7 bases, with 9 bases spanning the gap. CDR1 is DFQATT and CDR2 is SNEGSKA in the germline V gene (reference sequence). The CDR3 region is CSARTPVNEQFF. The CDR3 DNA reads TGCAGTGCTAGAACCCCAGTTAATGAGCAGTTCTTC.